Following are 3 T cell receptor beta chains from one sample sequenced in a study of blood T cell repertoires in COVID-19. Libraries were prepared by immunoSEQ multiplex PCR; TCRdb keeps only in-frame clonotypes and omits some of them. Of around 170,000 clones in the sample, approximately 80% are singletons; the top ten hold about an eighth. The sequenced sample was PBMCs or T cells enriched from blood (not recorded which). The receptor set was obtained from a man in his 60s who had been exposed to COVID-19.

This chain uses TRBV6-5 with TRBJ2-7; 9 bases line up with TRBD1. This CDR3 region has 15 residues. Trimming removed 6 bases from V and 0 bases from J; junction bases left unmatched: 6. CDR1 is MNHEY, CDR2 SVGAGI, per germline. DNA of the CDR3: TGTGCCAGCAGAACCCCGGGACAGGGCTCCTACGAGCAGTACTTC. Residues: CASRTPGQGSYEQYF.

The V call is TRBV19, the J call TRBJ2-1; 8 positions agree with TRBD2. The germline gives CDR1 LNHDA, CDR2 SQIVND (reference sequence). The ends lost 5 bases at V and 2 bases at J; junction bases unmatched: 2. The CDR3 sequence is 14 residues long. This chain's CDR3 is CASSFSGAYNEQFF. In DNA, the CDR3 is TGTGCCAGTAGTTTTAGCGGGGCCTACAATGAGCAGTTCTTC.

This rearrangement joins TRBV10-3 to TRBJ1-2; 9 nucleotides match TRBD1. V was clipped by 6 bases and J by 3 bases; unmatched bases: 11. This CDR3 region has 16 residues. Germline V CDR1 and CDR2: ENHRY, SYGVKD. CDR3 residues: CAISRSGQGNDYGYTF. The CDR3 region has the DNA TGTGCCATCAGCCGATCGGGACAGGGTAACGACTATGGCTACACCTTC.